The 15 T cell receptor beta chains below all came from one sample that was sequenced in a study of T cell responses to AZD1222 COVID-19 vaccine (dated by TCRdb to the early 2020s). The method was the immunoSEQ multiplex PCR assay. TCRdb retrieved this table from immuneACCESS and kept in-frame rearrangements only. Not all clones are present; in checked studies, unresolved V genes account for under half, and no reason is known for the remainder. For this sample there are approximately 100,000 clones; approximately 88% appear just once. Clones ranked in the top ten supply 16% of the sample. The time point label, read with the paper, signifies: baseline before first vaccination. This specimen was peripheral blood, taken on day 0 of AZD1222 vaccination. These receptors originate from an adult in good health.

The CDR3 sequence: CASSQDFGNSGNTIYF. The CDR3 DNA follows: TGTGCCAGCAGCCAAGATTTCGGCAACTCTGGAAACACCATATATTTT. The rearrangement links TRBV3-1 (or the pseudogene TRBV3-2) to TRBJ1-3; no reliable D call. Germline lookup yields CDR1 LGHDT and CDR2 YNNKEL (reference sequence). The CDR3 consists of 16 residues. Trimming took off 0 bases at V and 0 bases at J, with 9 bases between the two ends.

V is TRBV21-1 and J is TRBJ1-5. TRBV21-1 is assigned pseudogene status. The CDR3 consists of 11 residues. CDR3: CARECDQPQHF. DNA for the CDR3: TGTGCCAGGGAGTGCGATCAGCCCCAGCATTTT.

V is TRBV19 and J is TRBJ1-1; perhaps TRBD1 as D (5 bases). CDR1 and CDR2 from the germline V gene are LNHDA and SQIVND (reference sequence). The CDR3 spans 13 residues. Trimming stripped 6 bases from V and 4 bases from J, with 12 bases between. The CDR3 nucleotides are TGTGCCAGTAGAGCGGGGGAGGGCACTGAAGCTTTCTTT. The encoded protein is CASRAGEGTEAFF.

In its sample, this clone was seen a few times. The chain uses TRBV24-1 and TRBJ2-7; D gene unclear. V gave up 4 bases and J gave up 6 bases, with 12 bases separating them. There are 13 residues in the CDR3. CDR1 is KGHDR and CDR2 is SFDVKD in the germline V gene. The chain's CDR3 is CATSDHRSGEQYF. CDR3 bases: TGTGCCACCAGTGACCATCGATCTGGCGAGCAGTACTTC.

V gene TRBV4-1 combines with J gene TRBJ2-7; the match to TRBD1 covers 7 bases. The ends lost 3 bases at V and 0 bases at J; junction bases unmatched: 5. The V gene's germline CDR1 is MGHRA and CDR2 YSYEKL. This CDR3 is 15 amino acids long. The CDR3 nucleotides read TGCGCCAGCAGCCAGCCGGGACAGCTCTCCTACGAGCAGTACTTC. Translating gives CASSQPGQLSYEQYF.

The CDR3 nucleotides are TGTGCCATCGCGGGGGGGGAGTTGAGTGAGCAGTTCTTC. It codes for CAIAGGELSEQFF. This chain uses TRBV27 with TRBJ2-1; 9 bases line up with TRBD2. The CDR3 runs 13 residues. V was clipped by 10 bases and J by 9 bases; unmatched bases: 10. Germline-derived CDR1 and CDR2 are MNHEY and SMNVEV (reference sequence).

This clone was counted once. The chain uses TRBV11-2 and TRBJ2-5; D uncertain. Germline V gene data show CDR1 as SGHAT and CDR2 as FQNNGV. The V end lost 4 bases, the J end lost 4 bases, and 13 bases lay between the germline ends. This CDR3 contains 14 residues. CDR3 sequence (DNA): TGTGCCAGCAGCTCCTATAGCTTCGGAGAGACCCAGTACTTC. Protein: CASSSYSFGETQYF.

This CDR3 is CATAVTLNTEAFF. CDR3 nucleotides: TGTGCCACCGCGGTCACTCTGAACACTGAAGCTTTCTTT. J is TRBJ1-1 and V is TRBV2; D unresolved. The germline V gene encodes CDR1 SNHLY and CDR2 FYNNEI. Trimming took off 10 bases at V and 0 bases at J, with 12 bases between the two ends. The CDR3 contains 13 residues.

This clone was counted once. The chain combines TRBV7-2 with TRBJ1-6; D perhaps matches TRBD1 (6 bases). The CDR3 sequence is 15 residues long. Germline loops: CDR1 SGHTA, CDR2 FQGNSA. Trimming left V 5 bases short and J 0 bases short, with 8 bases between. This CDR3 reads CASSPGVSYNSPLHF. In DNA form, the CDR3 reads TGTGCCAGCAGCCCAGGGGTCTCCTATAATTCACCCCTCCACTTT.

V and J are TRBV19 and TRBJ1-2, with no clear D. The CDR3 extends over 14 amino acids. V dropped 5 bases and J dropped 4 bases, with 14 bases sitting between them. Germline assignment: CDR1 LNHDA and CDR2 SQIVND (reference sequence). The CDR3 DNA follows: TGTGCCAGTAGTCCCCACGGTTCGGCCTATGGCTACACCTTC. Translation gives CASSPHGSAYGYTF.

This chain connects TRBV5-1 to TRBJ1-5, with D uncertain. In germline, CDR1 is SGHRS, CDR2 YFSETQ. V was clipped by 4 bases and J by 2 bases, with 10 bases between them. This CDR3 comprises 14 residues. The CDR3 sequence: CASSAQSGNQPQHF. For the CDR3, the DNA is TGCGCCAGCAGCGCCCAGTCGGGCAATCAGCCCCAGCATTTT.

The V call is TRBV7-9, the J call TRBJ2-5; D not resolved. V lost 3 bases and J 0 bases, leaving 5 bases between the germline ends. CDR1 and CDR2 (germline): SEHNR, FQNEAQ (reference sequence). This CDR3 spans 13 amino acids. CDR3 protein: CASSFTDQETQYF. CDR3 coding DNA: TGTGCCAGCAGCTTTACAGACCAAGAGACCCAGTACTTC.

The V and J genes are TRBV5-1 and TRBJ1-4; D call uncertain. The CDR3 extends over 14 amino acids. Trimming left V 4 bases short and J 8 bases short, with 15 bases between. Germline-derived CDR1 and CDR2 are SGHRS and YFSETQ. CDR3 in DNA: TGCGCCAGCAGCCCGGATAACGGCGGAGAAAAACTGTTTTTT. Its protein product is CASSPDNGGEKLFF.

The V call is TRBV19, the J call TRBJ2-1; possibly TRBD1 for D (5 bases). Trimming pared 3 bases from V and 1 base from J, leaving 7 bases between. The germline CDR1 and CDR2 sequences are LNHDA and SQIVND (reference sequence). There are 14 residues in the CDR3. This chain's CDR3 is CASSMGQSYNEQFF. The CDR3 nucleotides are TGTGCCAGTAGTATGGGGCAGTCCTACAATGAGCAGTTCTTC.

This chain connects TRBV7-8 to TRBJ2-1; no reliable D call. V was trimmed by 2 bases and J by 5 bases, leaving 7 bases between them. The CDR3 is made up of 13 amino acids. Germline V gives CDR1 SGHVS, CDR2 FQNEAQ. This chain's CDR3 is CASSLLADNEQFF. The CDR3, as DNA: TGTGCCAGCAGCTTATTGGCGGACAATGAGCAGTTCTTC.